The 5 T cell receptor beta chains reported below all come from one sample, sequenced in a study of blood T cell repertoires in COVID-19. TCRdb's table, derived via immunoSEQ multiplex PCR, lists solely in-frame clones and lacks some. The sample carries over 250,000 clones, approximately 86% recorded once. Sequencing was performed on peripheral blood. The receptor set was obtained from a middle-aged man who had recovered from COVID-19.

The chain couples TRBV5-4 to TRBJ2-2, with TRBD1 identical over 8 bases. This CDR3 comprises 16 residues. Germline V lookup: CDR1 SGHNT, CDR2 YYREEE (reference sequence). V lost 0 bases and J lost 4; bases outside the gene matches: 5. The CDR3 protein is CASSLGSTGATGELFF. The CDR3 DNA follows: TGTGCCAGCAGCTTGGGGTCGACAGGGGCCACCGGGGAGCTGTTTTTT.

The rearrangement joins TRBV27 to TRBJ2-7; 13 positions match TRBD2. Germline loops: CDR1 MNHEY, CDR2 SMNVEV (reference sequence). This CDR3 is built from 15 residues. The V segment lost 5 bases and the J segment 6 bases; nucleotides outside the gene matches: 7. Here the CDR3 DNA reads TGTGCCAGCAGTCCGGGACTAGCGGGGTCCCGCGAGCAGTACTTC. Protein product: CASSPGLAGSREQYF.

Concerning this clone: Sequence at one end of the junction differs from germline and may be a read error. The V and J genes are TRBV19 and TRBJ2-2; 8 bases are a match to TRBD2. CDR3 length equals 16 residues. The germline CDR1 and CDR2 sequences are LNHDA and SQIVND (reference sequence). The CDR3 DNA is TGTGCCAGTAGGGCCGGAGGTAGCGGGAACGCCGGGGAGCTGTTTTTT. This gives the protein CASRAGGSGNAGELFF.

The V call is TRBV7-8, the J call TRBJ2-3; unclear D gene. The CDR3 totals 14 residues. Trimming took off 1 base at V and 6 bases at J, with 11 bases between the two ends. CDR1 SGHVS and CDR2 FQNEAQ come from the germline V gene. The chain's CDR3 is CASSLDQVVDTQYF. CDR3 sequence (DNA): TGTGCCAGCAGCTTAGACCAGGTCGTGGATACGCAGTATTTT.

V gene TRBV4-3 combines with J gene TRBJ2-3, with TRBD2 matching 7 bases. The V gene's germline CDR1 is LGHNA and CDR2 YSLEER. This CDR3 has 15 amino acids. Trimming removed 0 bases from V and 6 bases from J; junction bases left unmatched: 6. Here the CDR3 DNA reads TGCGCCAGCAGCCAAGACGGATTGGGGGGGGATACGCAGTATTTT. Protein product: CASSQDGLGGDTQYF.